This T cell receptor (beta chain) was identified in a study of CD8 T cells in ankylosing spondylitis. This CDR3 has 16 residues. Germline CDR1 reads SGHDN; CDR2 reads FVKESK. Unmatched junction bases numbered 8, after V lost 0 bases and J lost 7 bases. For this clonotype: Its target is unknown.

Notes on the study in general: Within ankylosing spondylitis blood, a TCR beta motif made up of eight highly homologous variants appeared to be characteristic. Disease-associated clonotypes exhibited CD8+ identity and were relatively infrequent in peripheral blood.

Quantitative barcoded 5'-RACE was used to prepare TCR beta libraries. TCRdb used MiXCR to reprocess the 5' RACE reads, holding one entry per CDR3 protein. There are 150,000 to 200,000 distinct CDR3 sequences in the sample; around 13% occur only once, and approximately 11% lies in the top ten. This TCR derives from a female donor with ankylosing spondylitis or in good health (not recorded which). The V gene is TRBV14, the J gene TRBJ2-7; TRBD2 aligns across 11 bases. The specimen was blood, either unsorted or a sorted T cell fraction (not recorded which). CDR3 in amino acids: CASSQDLARLAGEQYF. The CDR3 region has the DNA TGTGCCAGCAGCCAAGATCTTGCCCGACTAGCGGGGGAGCAGTACTTC.